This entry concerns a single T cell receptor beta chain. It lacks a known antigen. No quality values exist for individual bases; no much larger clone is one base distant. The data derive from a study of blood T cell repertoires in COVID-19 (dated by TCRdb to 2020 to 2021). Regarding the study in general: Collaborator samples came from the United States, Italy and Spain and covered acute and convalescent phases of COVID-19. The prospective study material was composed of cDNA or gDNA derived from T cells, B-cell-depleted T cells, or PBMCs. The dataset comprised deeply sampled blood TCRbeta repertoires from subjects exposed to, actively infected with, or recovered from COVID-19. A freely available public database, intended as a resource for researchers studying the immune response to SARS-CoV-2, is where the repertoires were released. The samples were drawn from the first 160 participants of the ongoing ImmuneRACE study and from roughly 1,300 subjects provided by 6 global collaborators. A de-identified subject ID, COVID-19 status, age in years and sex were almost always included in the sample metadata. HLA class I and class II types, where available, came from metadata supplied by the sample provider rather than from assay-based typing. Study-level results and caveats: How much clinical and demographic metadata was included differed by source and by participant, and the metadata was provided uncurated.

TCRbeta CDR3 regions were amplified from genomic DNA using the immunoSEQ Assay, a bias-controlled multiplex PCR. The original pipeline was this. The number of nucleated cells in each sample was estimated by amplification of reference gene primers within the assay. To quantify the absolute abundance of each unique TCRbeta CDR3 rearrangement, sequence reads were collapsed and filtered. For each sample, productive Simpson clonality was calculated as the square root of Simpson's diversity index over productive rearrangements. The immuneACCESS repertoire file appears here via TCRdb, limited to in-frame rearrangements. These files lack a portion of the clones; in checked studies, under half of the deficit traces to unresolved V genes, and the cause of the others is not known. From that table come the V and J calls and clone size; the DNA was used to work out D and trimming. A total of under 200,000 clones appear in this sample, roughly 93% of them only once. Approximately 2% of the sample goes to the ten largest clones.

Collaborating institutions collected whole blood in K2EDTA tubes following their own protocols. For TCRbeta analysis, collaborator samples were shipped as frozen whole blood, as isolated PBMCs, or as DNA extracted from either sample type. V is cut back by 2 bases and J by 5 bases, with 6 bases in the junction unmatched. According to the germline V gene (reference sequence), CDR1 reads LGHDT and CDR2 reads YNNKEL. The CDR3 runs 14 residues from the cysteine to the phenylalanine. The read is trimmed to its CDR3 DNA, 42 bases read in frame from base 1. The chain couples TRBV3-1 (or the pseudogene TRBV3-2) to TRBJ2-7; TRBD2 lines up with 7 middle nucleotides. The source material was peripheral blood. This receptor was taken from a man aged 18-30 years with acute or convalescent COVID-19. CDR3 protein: CASSQRGGYDEQYF. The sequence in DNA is TGTGCCAGCAGCCAACGGGGAGGGTACGACGAGCAGTACTTC.